This TCR beta chain emerged from a study of T cell responses to AZD1222 COVID-19 vaccine. On the study more broadly: Second-dose schedules of about 4 or about 12 weeks were combined.

The protocol was immunoSEQ multiplex PCR, while the TCRdb copy is restricted to in-frame clones and leaves out a portion. The table has 150,000 to 200,000 clones, over 90% seen once; the top ten hold around 2.5%. Germline V gives CDR1 SNHLY, CDR2 FYNNEI. The CDR3 is made up of 11 amino acids. The ends were cut back, 5 bases at V and 7 bases at J, with 8 bases in the middle. Study-level results: Spike-specific TCRs gained breadth and depth after people received two AZD1222 doses. There were vaccine-associated CD4 TCRs across spike, dominant at 160-218 and 743-854. Females outnumbered males among donors, who were mostly white British; clonal diversity was possibly underestimated.

Notes on this clone: Its antigen is unknown.

Material: peripheral blood, obtained on day 0 of AZD1222 vaccination. This receptor was taken from an adult in good health. The J gene is TRBJ2-5, the V gene TRBV2; perhaps TRBD2 as D (5 bases). CDR3 amino acids: CASSPRGTQYF. CDR3 DNA: TGTGCCAGCAGTCCTCGGGGGACCCAGTACTTC.